These T cell receptor beta chains were read from a single sample in a study of blood T cells in healthy people across ages. TCRdb recomputed calls from the 5' RACE reads with MiXCR, one row per CDR3 protein. The profile covers nearly 800,000 distinct CDR3 sequences, with around three fifths appearing a single time and 20% to 30% taken by the ten largest. The sequenced material came from blood. These receptors all come from a middle-aged man in good health. Each CDR3 is given with its conserved first and last residue. D genes are given only for firm matches. Size tells how often a clone was seen (once, few, many) or the class of an expanded clone, and some rows leave it out.

D	size	V	J	CDR3	DNA
NA	few	TRBV10-3	TRBJ2-1	CAISIGPSYNEQFF	TGTGCCATCAGTATTGGGCCTAGCTACAATGAGCAGTTCTTC
NA	NA	TRBV9	TRBJ2-5	CASSVEPVQETQYF	TGTGCCAGCAGCGTAGAACCGGTCCAAGAGACCCAGTACTTC
NA	NA	TRBV12-5	TRBJ2-1	CASALETGYNEQFF	TGTGCTAGTGCCCTCGAGACTGGTTACAATGAGCAGTTCTTC
NA	few	TRBV6-2/TRBV6-3	TRBJ2-4	CASSQPWIAKNIQYF	TGTGCCAGCAGCCAACCTTGGATAGCCAAAAACATTCAGTACTTC
TRBD2	NA	TRBV19	TRBJ2-5	CATRGTSGSATNQETQYF	TGTGCCACCCGCGGGACTAGCGGGAGCGCTACTAACCAAGAGACCCAGTACTTC
NA	NA	TRBV9	TRBJ1-1	CASTPGGFDTEAFF	TGTGCCAGCACCCCGGGAGGGTTTGACACTGAAGCTTTCTTT
NA	NA	TRBV10-3	TRBJ2-1	CAIRPASENEQFF	TGTGCCATCCGTCCGGCTAGCGAGAATGAGCAGTTCTTC
TRBD1	once	TRBV7-9	TRBJ2-7	CASSSDRGLAREQYF	TGTGCCAGCAGCTCAGACAGGGGGCTAGCTCGCGAGCAGTACTTC
NA	NA	TRBV10-3	TRBJ2-7	CAISERGRSYEQYF	TGTGCCATCAGTGAAAGGGGGAGGTCCTACGAGCAGTACTTC
TRBD1	once	TRBV7-7	TRBJ1-2	CASSPGQDSFPTF	TGTGCCAGCAGCCCCGGACAGGATTCCTTCCCCACCTTC
TRBD2	few	TRBV7-2	TRBJ2-5	CASSLRAGDLETQYF	TGTGCCAGCAGCTTACGAGCGGGAGATCTAGAGACCCAGTACTTC
NA	NA	TRBV5-6	TRBJ2-1	CASSPVGRGGEQFF	TGTGCCAGCAGCCCGGTAGGCAGGGGCGGAGAGCAGTTCTTC
TRBD2	few	TRBV20-1	TRBJ2-7	CSARLLAVYEQYF	TGCAGTGCTAGACTGCTAGCGGTCTACGAGCAGTACTTC
NA	once	TRBV7-2	TRBJ2-2	CASSWSTGELFF	TGTGCCAGCAGCTGGAGTACCGGGGAGCTGTTTTTT
NA	NA	TRBV7-3	TRBJ2-7	CASSRSIQDYEQYF	TGTGCCAGCAGCCGATCAATACAGGACTACGAGCAGTACTTC
NA	few	TRBV10-3	TRBJ2-5	CAIRSTGVSETQYF	TGTGCCATCAGATCGACGGGGGTGTCGGAGACCCAGTACTTC
TRBD2	once	TRBV20-1	TRBJ2-1	CSARGTGTSKRNEQFF	TGCAGTGCTAGAGGCACCGGGACTAGTAAGCGCAATGAGCAGTTCTTC
NA	NA	TRBV6-6	TRBJ2-1	CASSYSPSSYNEQFF	TGTGCCAGCAGTTACTCTCCGAGTTCCTACAATGAGCAGTTCTTC
TRBD1	NA	TRBV4-2	TRBJ2-4	CASSSGTVQYF	TGTGCCAGCAGCTCCGGGACAGTTCAGTACTTC
NA	NA	TRBV5-1	TRBJ1-1	CASSVYGDLNTEAFF	TGCGCCAGCAGCGTGTATGGGGATCTGAACACTGAAGCTTTCTTT
TRBD1	NA	TRBV7-2	TRBJ2-5	CASSSETGVETQYF	TGTGCCAGCAGCTCGGAGACAGGGGTAGAGACCCAGTACTTC
TRBD1	NA	TRBV12-3/TRBV12-4	TRBJ2-6	CASGITTGADVLTF	TGTGCCAGCGGAATAACAACAGGGGCCGACGTCCTGACTTTC
NA	few	TRBV11-3	TRBJ1-1	CASSTGGTNTEAFF	TGTGCCAGCAGCACCGGGGGCACAAACACTGAAGCTTTCTTT
NA	NA	TRBV27	TRBJ1-5	CASSSFGQPQHF	TGTGCCAGCAGTTCCTTCGGTCAGCCCCAGCATTTT
NA	NA	TRBV3-1	TRBJ2-3	CASSHNGRVSTDTQYF	TGTGCCAGCAGCCATAACGGCAGGGTTAGCACAGATACGCAGTATTTT
NA	NA	TRBV28	TRBJ2-7	CASSFTRVSYEQYF	TGTGCCAGCAGTTTTACACGCGTATCCTACGAGCAGTACTTC
NA	few	TRBV2	TRBJ2-7	CASSEFGGTAYEQYF	TGTGCCAGCAGTGAATTTGGGGGGACCGCCTACGAGCAGTACTTC
NA	NA	TRBV4-3	TRBJ2-3	CASTHVREFSTDTQYF	TGCGCCAGCACCCATGTCCGGGAATTTAGCACAGATACGCAGTATTTT
NA	NA	TRBV29-1	TRBJ2-7	CSGRSSYEQYF	TGCAGCGGGAGGAGCTCCTACGAGCAGTACTTC
NA	NA	TRBV6-5	TRBJ2-7	CASKQVHYSYEQYF	TGTGCCAGTAAACAGGTTCACTACTCCTACGAGCAGTACTTC
NA	NA	TRBV7-2	TRBJ2-3	CASSRPRVSTDTQYF	TGTGCCAGCAGCCGGCCTAGGGTTAGCACAGATACGCAGTATTTT
NA	NA	TRBV20-1	TRBJ1-5	CSAAPGTQPQHF	TGCAGTGCTGCACCGGGTACTCAGCCCCAGCATTTT
NA	NA	TRBV20-1	TRBJ1-2	CSITNLPASVGGYTF	TGCAGTATAACCAACCTCCCTGCCTCCGTGGGAGGCTACACCTTC
NA	NA	TRBV6-5	TRBJ2-7	CASSYDTAPKTYEQYF	TGTGCCAGCAGTTACGATACGGCGCCTAAAACCTACGAGCAGTACTTC
NA	NA	TRBV20-1	TRBJ2-1	CSARVGQSSYNEQFF	TGCAGTGCTAGAGTTGGCCAGAGCTCCTACAATGAGCAGTTCTTC
TRBD2	NA	TRBV28	TRBJ2-7	CASSSWYDGRAYEQYF	TGTGCCAGCAGTTCATGGTATGACGGGAGGGCCTACGAGCAGTACTTC
TRBD1	few	TRBV13	TRBJ2-7	CASSLGGTGLGEQYF	TGTGCCAGCAGCTTAGGCGGGACAGGTCTCGGCGAGCAGTACTTC
TRBD1	NA	TRBV29-1	TRBJ1-1	CSVELTGAGTEAFF	TGCAGCGTTGAACTGACAGGGGCTGGGACTGAAGCTTTCTTT
TRBD1	few	TRBV9	TRBJ2-3	CASSVGQGTDTQYF	TGTGCCAGCAGCGTTGGACAGGGCACAGATACGCAGTATTTT
TRBD1	few	TRBV15	TRBJ2-7	CATSINRGAYEQYF	TGTGCCACCAGCATAAACAGGGGTGCCTACGAGCAGTACTTC
NA	NA	TRBV20-1	TRBJ1-5	CSARDWQNQPQHF	TGCAGTGCTAGAGATTGGCAAAATCAGCCCCAGCATTTT
NA	NA	TRBV2	TRBJ2-3	CASSGRDRVTDTQYF	TGTGCCAGCAGTGGGCGGGACCGGGTGACAGATACGCAGTATTTT
NA	few	TRBV20-1	TRBJ2-1	CSASPIGSDLYNEQFF	TGCAGTGCTAGCCCCATCGGGTCCGACCTATACAATGAGCAGTTCTTC
NA	NA	TRBV7-9	TRBJ2-7	CASSINSSPLYNEQYF	TGTGCCAGCAGCATAAACAGTAGCCCACTTTACAATGAGCAGTACTTC
TRBD1	NA	TRBV29-1	TRBJ1-2	CSVEDGGRDRVGGYTF	TGCAGCGTTGAAGATGGCGGGCGGGACAGGGTTGGTGGCTACACCTTC
TRBD1	NA	TRBV7-9	TRBJ1-2	CASSLGQGVHGYTF	TGTGCCAGCAGCTTAGGGCAGGGGGTCCATGGCTACACCTTC
TRBD1	NA	TRBV7-2	TRBJ2-7	CASSRTGQNSYEQYF	TGTGCCAGCAGCCGAACGGGACAGAACTCCTACGAGCAGTACTTC
TRBD2	few	TRBV2	TRBJ2-1	CASSEAWGGPYNEQFF	TGTGCCAGCAGTGAAGCGTGGGGAGGGCCTTACAATGAGCAGTTCTTC
TRBD1	few	TRBV6-5	TRBJ2-6	CASRSTGMIGANVLTF	TGTGCCAGCAGGTCGACAGGGATGATTGGGGCCAACGTCCTGACTTTC
NA	NA	TRBV9	TRBJ2-3	CASSVAVAPGTDAQYF	TGTGCCAGCAGCGTAGCGGTAGCCCCTGGCACAGATGCGCAGTATTTT
NA	NA	TRBV2	TRBJ2-3	CASFRGTDTQYF	TGTGCCAGCTTTAGGGGCACAGATACGCAGTATTTT
NA	NA	TRBV18	TRBJ2-6	CASSPFGRSGANVLTF	TGTGCCAGCTCACCGTTCGGACGCTCTGGGGCCAACGTCCTGACTTTC
NA	NA	TRBV7-2	TRBJ1-1	CASSSLTHTEAFF	TGTGCCAGCAGCTCCTTGACACACACTGAAGCTTTCTTT
NA	NA	TRBV20-1	TRBJ2-7	CSVGEGYGQYF	TGCAGTGTGGGGGAAGGCTACGGGCAGTACTTC
TRBD1	NA	TRBV29-1	TRBJ1-2	CSVEKPWTGTNYGYTF	TGCAGCGTTGAAAAACCGTGGACAGGCACTAACTATGGCTACACCTTC
NA	NA	TRBV28	TRBJ1-1	CASSLGVGRAPGAFF	TGTGCCAGCAGCCTAGGAGTGGGCAGGGCCCCTGGAGCTTTCTTT
TRBD2	NA	TRBV4-1	TRBJ2-2	CASSQEDRGANTGELFF	TGCGCCAGCAGCCAAGAGGATCGGGGGGCGAACACCGGGGAGCTGTTTTTT
NA	NA	TRBV4-3	TRBJ1-2	CASSQDLGEQSGYTF	TGCGCCAGCAGCCAAGATCTAGGGGAACAGAGCGGCTACACCTTC